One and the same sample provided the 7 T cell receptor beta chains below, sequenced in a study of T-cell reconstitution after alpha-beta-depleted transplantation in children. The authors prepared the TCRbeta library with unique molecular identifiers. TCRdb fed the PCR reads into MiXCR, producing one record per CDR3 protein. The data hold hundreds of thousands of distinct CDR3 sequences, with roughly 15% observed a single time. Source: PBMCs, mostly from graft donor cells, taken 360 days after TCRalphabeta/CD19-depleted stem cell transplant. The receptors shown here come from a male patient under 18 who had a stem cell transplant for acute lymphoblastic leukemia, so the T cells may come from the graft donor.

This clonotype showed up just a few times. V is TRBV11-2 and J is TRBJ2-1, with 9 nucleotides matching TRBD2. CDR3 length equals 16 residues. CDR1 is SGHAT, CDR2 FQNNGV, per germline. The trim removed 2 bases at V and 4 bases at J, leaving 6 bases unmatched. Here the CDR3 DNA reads TGTGCCAGCAGCTTATGGTTAGCGGGAGTATACAATGAGCAGTTCTTC. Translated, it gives CASSLWLAGVYNEQFF.

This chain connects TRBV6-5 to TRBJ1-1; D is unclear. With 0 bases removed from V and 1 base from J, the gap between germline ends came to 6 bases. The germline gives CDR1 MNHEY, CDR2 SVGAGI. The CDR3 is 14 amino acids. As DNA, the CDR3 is TGTGCCAGCAGTTACTCAGCGGGGAACACTGAAGCTTTCTTT. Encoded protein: CASSYSAGNTEAFF.

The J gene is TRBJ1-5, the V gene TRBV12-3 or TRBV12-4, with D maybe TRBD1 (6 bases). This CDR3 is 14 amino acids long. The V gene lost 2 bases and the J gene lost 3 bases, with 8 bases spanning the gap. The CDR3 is CASSLTGINQPQHF. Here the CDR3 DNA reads TGTGCCAGCAGTTTAACAGGGATCAATCAGCCCCAGCATTTT.

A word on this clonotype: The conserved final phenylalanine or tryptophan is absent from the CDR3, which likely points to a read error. The CDR3 here is CASSPGATYEQYY. The CDR3 bases are TGTGCCAGCTCACCAGGGGCCACCTACGAGCAGTACTAC. V gene TRBV18 combines with J gene TRBJ2-7, with a possible D match to TRBD1 (5 bases). V lost 2 bases, J lost 2 bases, and 7 bases lay in between. Germline CDR1 reads KGHSH; CDR2 reads LQKENI. The CDR3 consists of 13 residues.

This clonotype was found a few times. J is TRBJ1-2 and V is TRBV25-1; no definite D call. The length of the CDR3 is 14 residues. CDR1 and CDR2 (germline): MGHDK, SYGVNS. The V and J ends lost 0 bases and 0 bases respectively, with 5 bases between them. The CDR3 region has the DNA TGTGCCAGCAGTGAATATCTGACTAACTATGGCTACACCTTC. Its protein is CASSEYLTNYGYTF.

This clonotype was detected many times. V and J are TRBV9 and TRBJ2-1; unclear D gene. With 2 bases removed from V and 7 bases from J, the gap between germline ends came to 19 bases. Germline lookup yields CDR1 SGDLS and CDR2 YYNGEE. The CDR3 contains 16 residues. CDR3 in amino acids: CASSVSATRRGNEQFF. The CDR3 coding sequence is TGTGCCAGCAGCGTGAGTGCGACACGCCGAGGAAATGAGCAGTTCTTC. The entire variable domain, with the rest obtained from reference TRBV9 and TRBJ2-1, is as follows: DSGVTQTPKHLITATGQRVTLRCSPRSGDLSVYWYQQSLDQGLQFLIQYYNGEERAKGNILERFSAQQFPDLHSELNLSSLELGDSALYFCASSVSATRRGNEQFFGPGTRLTVL.

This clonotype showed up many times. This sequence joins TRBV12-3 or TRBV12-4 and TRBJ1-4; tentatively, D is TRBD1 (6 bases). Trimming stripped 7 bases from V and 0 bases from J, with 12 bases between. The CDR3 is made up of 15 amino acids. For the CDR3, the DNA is TGTGCCAGCATACTTACAGGGTCAACTAATGAAAAACTGTTTTTT. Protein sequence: CASILTGSTNEKLFF.